Listed below are T cell receptor beta chains from one sample, sequenced in a study of regulatory T cells in long-lasting Graves disease. MiXCR was run by TCRdb on the multiplex PCR reads, yielding one entry per CDR3 protein. This repertoire shows 410,000 or so distinct CDR3 sequences, just under 15% found once; its top ten account for around 17%. These data were also reused for a study on T cells in Graves' hyperthyroidism and ophthalmopathy.

The specimen comprised peripheral blood mononuclear cells (PBMCs), sampled at new diagnosis, from a patient treated with antithyroid drugs. The receptors originated from a woman under 40 with Graves disease. The conserved cysteine and the conserved F or W are not part of the CDR3 here. The size of a clone is reported for some rows only, either as once, few or many, or as a class for expanded clones.

V gene,clone size,J gene,CDR3 protein
TRBV11-2,many,TRBJ2-1,ASSPETAYNEQF
TRBV14,many,TRBJ2-7,ASSLSKTGAYEQY
TRBV29-1,.,TRBJ2-3,SVGRGSSTDTQY
TRBV7-2,.,TRBJ2-3,ASSLSASGRSTDTQY
TRBV10-3,many,TRBJ2-3,AITGQGTADTQY
TRBV6-2/TRBV6-3,.,TRBJ2-7,ASNYGLQGSYEQY
TRBV7-9,once,TRBJ2-4,ASSPGHLAKNIQY
TRBV5-1,.,TRBJ2-3,ASSHKLAGGGPDTQY
TRBV12-5,.,TRBJ2-7,ASGLVLKREISYEQY
TRBV7-9,many,TRBJ1-3,ASSYSLDGGNTIY
TRBV19,.,TRBJ2-6,ASSPPGLTSSGANVLT
TRBV11-2,.,TRBJ2-1,ASSSQREANEQF
TRBV15,few,TRBJ2-3,ATSRGGSLTDTQY
TRBV20-1,many,TRBJ2-7,SARDGTGFLFRSEQY
TRBV29-1,few,TRBJ1-1,SVVSQLNTEAF
TRBV12-3/TRBV12-4,many,TRBJ2-7,ASSFSGRTGSYEQY
TRBV19,.,TRBJ2-7,ASSTDRGLDEQY
TRBV6-1,many,TRBJ2-3,ASSKGLAGGGTQY
TRBV11-2,once,TRBJ2-3,ASSPPPGTSGRKSTDTQY
TRBV7-9,.,TRBJ2-7,ASSSALGVSSYEQY
TRBV7-9,few,TRBJ2-2,ASSLRVGEPTGELF
TRBV9,many,TRBJ2-3,ASSVNGGWTDTQY
TRBV30,.,TRBJ2-3,AWELAGGTDTQY
TRBV24-1,.,TRBJ1-4,ATSQDAEKLF
TRBV20-1,few,TRBJ2-2,SAREGAGELF
TRBV10-3,.,TRBJ2-7,AISEVDPQGGEQY
TRBV6-1,few,TRBJ1-4,ASTLPVGSGEKLF
TRBV10-1,many,TRBJ2-7,ASSESRRDFEQY
TRBV28,.,TRBJ1-3,ASSLYSGNTIY
TRBV12-3/TRBV12-4,.,TRBJ2-2,ASSRAGADTGELF
TRBV29-1,.,TRBJ2-4,SADRGNENIQY
TRBV27,.,TRBJ2-1,ASSFWDRVNEQF
TRBV30,many,TRBJ2-1,AWSLLGGSYPSHNEQF
TRBV20-1,many,TRBJ2-5,SAPPRTIVGLAETQY
TRBV30,many,TRBJ1-2,AWSQVGLYGYT
TRBV20-1,many,TRBJ2-5,SAEKTGGTPLAGGPSETQY
TRBV3-1,many,TRBJ2-4,ASSPIRESNNIQY
TRBV4-1,.,TRBJ1-2,ASSQTQGTNYGYT
TRBV9,.,TRBJ2-3,ASSAHLLGSDTQY
TRBV5-4,.,TRBJ1-1,ASSWADEWTEAF
TRBV7-9,.,TRBJ2-5,ASSFRGIETQY
TRBV5-1,.,TRBJ2-2,ASSLNIGLALTGELF